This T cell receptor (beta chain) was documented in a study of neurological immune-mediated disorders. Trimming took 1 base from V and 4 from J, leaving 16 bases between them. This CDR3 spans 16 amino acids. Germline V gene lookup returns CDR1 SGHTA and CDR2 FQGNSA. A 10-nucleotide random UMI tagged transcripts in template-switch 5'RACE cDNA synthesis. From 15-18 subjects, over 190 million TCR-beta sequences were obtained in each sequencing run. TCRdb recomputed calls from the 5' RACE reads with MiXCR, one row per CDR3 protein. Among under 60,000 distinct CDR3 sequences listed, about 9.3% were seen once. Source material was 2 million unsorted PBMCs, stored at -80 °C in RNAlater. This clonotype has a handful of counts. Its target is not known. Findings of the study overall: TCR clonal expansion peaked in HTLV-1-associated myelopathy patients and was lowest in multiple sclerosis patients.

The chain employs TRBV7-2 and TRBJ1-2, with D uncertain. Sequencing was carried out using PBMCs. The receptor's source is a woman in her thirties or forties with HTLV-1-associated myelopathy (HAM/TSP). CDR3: CASSLVARELSYGYTF. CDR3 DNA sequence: TGTGCCAGCAGCTTAGTAGCGCGGGAATTGTCCTATGGCTACACCTTC.